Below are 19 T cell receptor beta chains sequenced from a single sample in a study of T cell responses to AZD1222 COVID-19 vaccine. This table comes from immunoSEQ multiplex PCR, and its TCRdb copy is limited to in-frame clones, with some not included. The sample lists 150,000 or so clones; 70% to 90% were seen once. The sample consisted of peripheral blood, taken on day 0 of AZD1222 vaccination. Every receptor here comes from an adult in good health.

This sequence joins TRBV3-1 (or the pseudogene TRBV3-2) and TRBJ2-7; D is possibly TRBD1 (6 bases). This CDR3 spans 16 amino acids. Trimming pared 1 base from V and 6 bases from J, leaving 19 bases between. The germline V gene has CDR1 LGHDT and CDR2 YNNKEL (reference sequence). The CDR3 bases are TGTGCCAGCAGCCAAGGTCAGGGGATGGTGTGGTTCGAGCAGTACTTC. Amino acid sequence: CASSQGQGMVWFEQYF.

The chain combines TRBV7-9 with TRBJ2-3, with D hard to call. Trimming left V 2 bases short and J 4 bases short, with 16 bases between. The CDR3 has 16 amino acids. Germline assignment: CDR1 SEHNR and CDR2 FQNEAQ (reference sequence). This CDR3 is CASSLSVGGWADTQYF. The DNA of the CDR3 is TGTGCCAGCAGCTTATCCGTAGGCGGCTGGGCAGATACGCAGTATTTT.

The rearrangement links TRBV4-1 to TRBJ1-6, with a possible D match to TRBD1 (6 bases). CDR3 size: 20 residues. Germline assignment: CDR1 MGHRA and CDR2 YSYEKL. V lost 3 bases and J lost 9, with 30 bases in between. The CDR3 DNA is TGCGCCAGCAGCCAGGGCCTTTTTAGTAGGGGGACAACGTCGGGTTCACCCCTCCACTTT. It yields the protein CASSQGLFSRGTTSGSPLHF.

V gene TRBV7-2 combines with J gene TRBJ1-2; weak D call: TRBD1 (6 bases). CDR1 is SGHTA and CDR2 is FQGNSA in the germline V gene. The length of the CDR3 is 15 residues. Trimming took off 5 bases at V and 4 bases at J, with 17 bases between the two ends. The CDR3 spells CASSNVGGQAYGYTF. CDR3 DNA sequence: TGTGCCAGCAGCAACGTTGGGGGGCAGGCCTATGGCTACACCTTC.

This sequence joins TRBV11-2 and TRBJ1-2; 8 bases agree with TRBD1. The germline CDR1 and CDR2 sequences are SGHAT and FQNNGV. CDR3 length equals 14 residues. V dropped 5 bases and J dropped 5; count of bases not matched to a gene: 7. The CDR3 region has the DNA TGTGCCAGCAGCCATCGACAGGGGAGGTATGGCTACACCTTC. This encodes CASSHRQGRYGYTF.

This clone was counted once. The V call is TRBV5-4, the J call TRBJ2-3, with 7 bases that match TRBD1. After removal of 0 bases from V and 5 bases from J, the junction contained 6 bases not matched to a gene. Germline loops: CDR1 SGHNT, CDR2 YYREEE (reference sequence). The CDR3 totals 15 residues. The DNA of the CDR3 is TGTGCCAGCAGCTTGGGGGGACAGTTAATAGATACGCAGTATTTT. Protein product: CASSLGGQLIDTQYF.

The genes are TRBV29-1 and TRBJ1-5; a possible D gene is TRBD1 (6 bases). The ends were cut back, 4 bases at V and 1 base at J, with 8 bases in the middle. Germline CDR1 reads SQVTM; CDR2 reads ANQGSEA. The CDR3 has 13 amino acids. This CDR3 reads CSVARGSNQPQHF. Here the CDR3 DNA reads TGCAGCGTTGCCAGGGGAAGCAATCAGCCCCAGCATTTT.

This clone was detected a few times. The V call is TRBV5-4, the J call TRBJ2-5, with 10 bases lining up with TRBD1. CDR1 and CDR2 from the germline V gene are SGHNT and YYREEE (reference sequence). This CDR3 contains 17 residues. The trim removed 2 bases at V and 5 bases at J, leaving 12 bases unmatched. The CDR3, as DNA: TGTGCCAGCAGCTTAACCGGGACAGGGGTATGGAGCGAGACCCAGTACTTC. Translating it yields CASSLTGTGVWSETQYF. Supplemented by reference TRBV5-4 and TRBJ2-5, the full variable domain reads ETGVTQSPTHLIKTRGQQVTLRCSSQSGHNTVSWYQQALGQGPQFIFQYYREEENGRGNFPPRFSGLQFPNYSSELNVNALELDDSALYLCASSLTGTGVWSETQYFGPGTRLLVL.

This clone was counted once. CDR3 in DNA: TGTGCCAGCAGTGAGGGGCGGGGCACCGGGGAGCTGTTTTTT. Translating gives CASSEGRGTGELFF. This chain connects TRBV2 to TRBJ2-2; tentative D call: TRBD2 (6 bases). The CDR3 has 14 residues. CDR1 is SNHLY and CDR2 is FYNNEI in the germline V gene. The ends were cut back, 3 bases at V and 4 bases at J, with 9 bases in the middle.

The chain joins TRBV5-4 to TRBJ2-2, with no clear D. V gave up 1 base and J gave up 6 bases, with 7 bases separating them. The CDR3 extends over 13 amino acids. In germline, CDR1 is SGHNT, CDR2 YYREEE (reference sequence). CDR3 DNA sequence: TGTGCCAGCAGCTTGCACAAGTCCGGGGAGCTGTTTTTT. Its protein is CASSLHKSGELFF.

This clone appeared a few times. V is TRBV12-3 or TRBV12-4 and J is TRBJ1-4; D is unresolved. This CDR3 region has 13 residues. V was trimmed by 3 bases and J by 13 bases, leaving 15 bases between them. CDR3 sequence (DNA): TGTGCCAGCAGTTTGGGTACTAGAAAATCACTGTTTTTT. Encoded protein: CASSLGTRKSLFF.

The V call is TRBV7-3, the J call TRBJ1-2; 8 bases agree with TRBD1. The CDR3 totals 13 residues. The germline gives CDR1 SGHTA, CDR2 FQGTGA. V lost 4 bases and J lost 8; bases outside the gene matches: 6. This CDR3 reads CASSSNRGTGYTF. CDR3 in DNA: TGTGCCAGCAGCTCAAACAGGGGGACCGGCTACACCTTC.

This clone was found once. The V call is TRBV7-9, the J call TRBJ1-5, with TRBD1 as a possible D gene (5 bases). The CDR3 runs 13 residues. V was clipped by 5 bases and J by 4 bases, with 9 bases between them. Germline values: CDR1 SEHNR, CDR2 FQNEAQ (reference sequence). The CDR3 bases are TGTGCCAGCAGCAAGACAGAAAATCAGCCCCAGCATTTT. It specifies CASSKTENQPQHF.

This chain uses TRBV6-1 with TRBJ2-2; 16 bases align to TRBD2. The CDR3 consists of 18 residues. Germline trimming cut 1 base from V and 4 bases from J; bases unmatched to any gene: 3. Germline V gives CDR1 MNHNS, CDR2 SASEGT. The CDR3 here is CASSEVGTSGRGTGELFF. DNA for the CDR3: TGTGCCAGCAGTGAAGTAGGGACTAGCGGGAGGGGCACCGGGGAGCTGTTTTTT.

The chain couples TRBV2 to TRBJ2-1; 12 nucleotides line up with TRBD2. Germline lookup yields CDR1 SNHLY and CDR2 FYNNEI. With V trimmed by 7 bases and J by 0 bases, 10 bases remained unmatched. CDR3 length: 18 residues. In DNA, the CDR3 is TGTGCCAGCACCTCGAATGGACTAGCGGGGACCTCCTACAATGAGCAGTTCTTC. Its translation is CASTSNGLAGTSYNEQFF.

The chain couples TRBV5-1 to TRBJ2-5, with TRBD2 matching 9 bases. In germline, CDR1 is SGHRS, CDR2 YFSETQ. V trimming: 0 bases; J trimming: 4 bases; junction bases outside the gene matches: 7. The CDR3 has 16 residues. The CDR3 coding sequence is TGCGCCAGCAGCTTGGCACCCCTAGCGGGACCAGAGACCCAGTACTTC. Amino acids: CASSLAPLAGPETQYF.

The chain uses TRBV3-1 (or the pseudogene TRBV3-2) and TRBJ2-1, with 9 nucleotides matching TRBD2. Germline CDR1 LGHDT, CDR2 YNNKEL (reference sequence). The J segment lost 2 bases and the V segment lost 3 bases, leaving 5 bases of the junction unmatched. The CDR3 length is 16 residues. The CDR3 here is CASSHLSGSAYNEQFF. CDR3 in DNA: TGTGCCAGCAGCCACCTTAGCGGGAGTGCCTACAATGAGCAGTTCTTC.

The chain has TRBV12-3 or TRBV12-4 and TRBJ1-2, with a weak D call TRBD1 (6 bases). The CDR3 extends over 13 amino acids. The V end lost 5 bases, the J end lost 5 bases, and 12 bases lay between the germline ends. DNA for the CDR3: TGTGCCAGCAGTACCGGGACAACTTATGGCTACACCTTC. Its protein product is CASSTGTTYGYTF.

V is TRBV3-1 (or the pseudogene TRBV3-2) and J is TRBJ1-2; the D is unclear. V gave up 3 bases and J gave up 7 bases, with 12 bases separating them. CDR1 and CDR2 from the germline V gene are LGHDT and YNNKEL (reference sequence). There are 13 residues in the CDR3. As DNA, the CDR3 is TGTGCCAGCAGCCAGACAAGAGAGTCTGGCTACACCTTC. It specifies CASSQTRESGYTF.